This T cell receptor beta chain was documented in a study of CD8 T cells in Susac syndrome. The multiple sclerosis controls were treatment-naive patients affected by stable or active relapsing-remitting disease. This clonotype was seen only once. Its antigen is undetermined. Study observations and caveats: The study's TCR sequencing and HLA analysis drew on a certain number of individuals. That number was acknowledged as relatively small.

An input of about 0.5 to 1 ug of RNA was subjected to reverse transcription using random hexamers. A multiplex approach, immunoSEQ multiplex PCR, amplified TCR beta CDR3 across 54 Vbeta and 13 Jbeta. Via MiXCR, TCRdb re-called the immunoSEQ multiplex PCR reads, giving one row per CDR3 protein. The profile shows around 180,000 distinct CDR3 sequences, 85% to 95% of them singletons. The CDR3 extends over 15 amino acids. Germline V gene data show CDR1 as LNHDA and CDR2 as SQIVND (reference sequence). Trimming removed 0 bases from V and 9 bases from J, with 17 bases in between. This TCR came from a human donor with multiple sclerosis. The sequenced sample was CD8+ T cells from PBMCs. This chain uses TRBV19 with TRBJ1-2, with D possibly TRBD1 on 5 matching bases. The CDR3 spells CASSIDPSGQPSYTF. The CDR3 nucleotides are TGTGCCAGTAGTATAGATCCGAGCGGACAACCGAGCTACACCTTC.